The entry below gives a single T cell receptor (beta chain) sequence along with its context. Here immunoSEQ multiplex PCR was the method, and the copy in TCRdb shows in-frame clones only, minus some. Counted here are 150,000 or so clones, approximately 84% occurring once; the ten biggest clones make up 35% to 55%. The data are from a study of blood T cell repertoires in COVID-19. The overall study: COVID-19 samples collected from the United States, Italy and Spain covered acute and convalescent phases. From T cells, B-cell-depleted T cells, or PBMCs came the material, which was cDNA or gDNA.

V dropped 3 bases and J dropped 0 bases, with 9 bases sitting between them. CDR1 is MNHNS, CDR2 SASEGT, per germline. The CDR3 length is 15 residues. The TCR was taken from a human donor in a cohort sampled during active COVID-19. Material: peripheral blood. The chain uses TRBV6-1 and TRBJ1-3; D remains ambiguous. CDR3 coding DNA: TGTGCCAGCAGTGAGGCGGACTCCTCTGGAAACACCATATATTTT. Amino acids: CASSEADSSGNTIYF.